The rows below give T cell receptor beta chains drawn from one sample of a study of blood T cell repertoires in COVID-19. Repertoires were generated with immunoSEQ multiplex PCR, while TCRdb's copy carries only in-frame clones and drops some. The sample has roughly 160,000 clones; more than 85% are singletons. The source material was peripheral blood. These receptors all come from a man aged 45-65 years with acute or convalescent COVID-19. Both conserved end residues are part of each CDR3. The D gene is left open where the match is weak. Some rows mark clone size as missing; the rest say once, few, many or name a class of expanded clone.

j_call,clone_size,v_call,d_call,cdr3_nt,cdr3_aa
TRBJ2-1,NA,TRBV27,TRBD2,TGTGCCAGCAGTCTATATAGCGGGAGGGCCGGGGATGAGCAGTTCTTC,CASSLYSGRAGDEQFF
TRBJ2-2,NA,TRBV28,TRBD2,TGTGCCAGCAGTCGCCGGGGGAGGGGAAAGAACACCGGGGAGCTGTTTTTT,CASSRRGRGKNTGELFF
TRBJ1-3,NA,TRBV5-5,NA,TGTGCCAGCAGCTTGTGGGGCAGGGCTGGAAACACCATATATTTT,CASSLWGRAGNTIYF
TRBJ2-7,NA,TRBV27,NA,TGTGCCAGCAGTTTCCGATCCGGGACTTCCTTCTACGAGCAGTACTTC,CASSFRSGTSFYEQYF
TRBJ2-3,NA,TRBV7-9,NA,TGTGCCAGCAGCTTACCCAGACAGGATTCTACGCAGTATTTT,CASSLPRQDSTQYF
TRBJ2-5,NA,TRBV18,TRBD2,TGTGCCAGCTCACCACCAGCGGGGGGGCAAGAGACCCAGTACTTC,CASSPPAGGQETQYF
TRBJ1-1,NA,TRBV6-5,NA,TGTGCCAGCAGTTATGACAAATACACTGAAGCTTTCTTT,CASSYDKYTEAFF
TRBJ1-1,NA,TRBV24-1,NA,TGTGCCACCAGTGATTTTGACAGACCGATACTGAACACTGAAGCTTTCTTT,CATSDFDRPILNTEAFF
TRBJ1-1,NA,TRBV27,NA,TGTGCCAGCAGTTTGGGTGCGGGCGGGACTGAAGCTTTCTTT,CASSLGAGGTEAFF
TRBJ1-2,NA,TRBV6-1,NA,TGTGCCAGCAGTGAGATCACCGGTGGGCTTGGCTACACCTTC,CASSEITGGLGYTF
TRBJ2-3,NA,TRBV2,TRBD2,TGTGCCAGGAGCGGGGAAAGCACAGATACGCAGTATTTT,CARSGESTDTQYF
TRBJ1-5,NA,TRBV7-9,NA,TGTGCCAGCAGCTTAGGAGCGGGGGATCAGCCCCAGCATTTT,CASSLGAGDQPQHF
TRBJ2-2,NA,TRBV14,NA,TGTGCCAGCAGCCAAGGATGGAGGGGTGGCACCGGGGAGCTGTTTTTT,CASSQGWRGGTGELFF
TRBJ2-1,once,TRBV28,TRBD2,TGTGCCAGCAGTTTCTTAGCGGGCAATGAGCAGTTCTTC,CASSFLAGNEQFF
TRBJ1-4,NA,TRBV5-1,NA,TGCGCCAGCAGCTTTGGTGTTTACGGTGAAAATGAAAAACTGTTTTTT,CASSFGVYGENEKLFF
TRBJ2-1,NA,TRBV6-2/TRBV6-3,TRBD1,TGTGCCAGCAGCTCGGACAGGGTTAATGAGCAGTTCTTC,CASSSDRVNEQFF
TRBJ2-7,NA,TRBV28,TRBD2,TGTGCCAGCAGTTTGGGACTAGCGGGAGGCCGCTCCTACGAGCAGTACTTC,CASSLGLAGGRSYEQYF
TRBJ2-1,once,TRBV29-1,TRBD1,TGCAGCGCCGGACAGGGCCACGGTGATGAGCAGTTCTTC,CSAGQGHGDEQFF
TRBJ2-5,few,TRBV9,TRBD2,TGTGCCAGCAGCGACGGAGTAGCGGGGCGACAAGAGACCCAGTACTTC,CASSDGVAGRQETQYF
TRBJ2-1,NA,TRBV10-3,TRBD2,TGTGCCATCAGTGAGTCAAGAGGAACTAGCGTCTACAATGAGCAGTTCTTC,CAISESRGTSVYNEQFF
TRBJ1-1,once,TRBV11-2,NA,TGTGCCAGCAGCTTCTTAGGAGGGGCTTTCTTT,CASSFLGGAFF
TRBJ1-1,NA,TRBV5-3,TRBD1,TGTGCCAGAAGACCGGACAGGGGGCTCACTGAAGCTTTCTTT,CARRPDRGLTEAFF
TRBJ2-5,few,TRBV5-1,NA,TGCGCCAGCAGCTTACCAGAACAAGAGACCCAGTACTTC,CASSLPEQETQYF
TRBJ2-7,NA,TRBV19,NA,TGTGCCAGTAGTATAGTTTCGGGTATCGCCTACGAGCAGTACTTC,CASSIVSGIAYEQYF
TRBJ1-1,NA,TRBV9,TRBD1,TGTGCCAGCAGCGTGGGACAGGGGCGAGACACTGAAGCTTTCTTT,CASSVGQGRDTEAFF
TRBJ1-4,NA,TRBV7-8,TRBD1,TGTGCCAGCAGCTTAGGGGGACAGTTGAAGGAAAAACTGTTTTTT,CASSLGGQLKEKLFF
TRBJ1-6,few,TRBV7-9,NA,TGTGCCAGCAGCATAACCGAGTCACCCCTCCACTTT,CASSITESPLHF
TRBJ1-5,NA,TRBV29-1,NA,TGCAGCGTCCTTCAGGGGTGGGATCAGCCCCAGCATTTT,CSVLQGWDQPQHF
TRBJ1-1,once,TRBV27,TRBD1,TGTGCCAGCAGTTTATGGACAGGGGCTGAAGCTTTCTTT,CASSLWTGAEAFF
TRBJ1-4,NA,TRBV4-2,TRBD1,TGTGCCAGCAGCCGGGGGGAGACAGGGCATAATGAAAAACTGTTTTTT,CASSRGETGHNEKLFF
TRBJ2-2,NA,TRBV19,NA,TGTGCCAGTAGTCCCACTTCAGGGGCCTATGGCGGGGAGCTGTTTTTT,CASSPTSGAYGGELFF
TRBJ2-1,NA,TRBV27,TRBD2,TGTGCCAGCAGCCCCGGGGCTAGCGGGTACAATGAGCAGTTCTTC,CASSPGASGYNEQFF
TRBJ2-1,NA,TRBV3-1/TRBV3-2,TRBD2,TGTGCCAGCAGCCAAAGAAGGCCGGGACTAGCGGGAGCAGGAGAGCAGTTCTTC,CASSQRRPGLAGAGEQFF
TRBJ1-1,NA,TRBV2,NA,TGTGCCAGCAGTGACTCTGAAGCTTTCTTT,CASSDSEAFF
TRBJ1-3,NA,TRBV20-1,NA,TGCAGTGCCAGGTCCGGAAACACCATATATTTT,CSARSGNTIYF
TRBJ2-4,NA,TRBV28,NA,TGTGCCAGCCGTTCTTGGGCCTCGGGGTTCAAAAACATTCAGTACTTC,CASRSWASGFKNIQYF
TRBJ2-3,once,TRBV18,NA,TGTGCCAGCTCACCGTCCCCCAAAGAGGTAGTTTACACAGATACGCAGTATTTT,CASSPSPKEVVYTDTQYF
TRBJ2-3,NA,TRBV9,NA,TGTGCCAGCAGCGTCGGCGGCGGGGGCACAGATACGCAGTATTTT,CASSVGGGGTDTQYF
TRBJ1-1,few,TRBV2,TRBD1,TGTGCCAGCAGTGAAGCTGGGACAGCTGCAATGAACACTGAAGCTTTCTTT,CASSEAGTAAMNTEAFF
TRBJ2-3,NA,TRBV5-4,NA,TGTGCCAGCACCCCGCGGGGTGACAGGGAGAGCAAAGATACGCAGTATTTT,CASTPRGDRESKDTQYF
TRBJ2-7,NA,TRBV3-1/TRBV3-2,TRBD1,TGTGCCAGCAGCCAAGATTGGGACAGGGTAGAGTACGAGCAGTACTTC,CASSQDWDRVEYEQYF
TRBJ1-6,NA,TRBV23-1,NA,TGCGCCAGCAGTCAATCGCCATCGGCAGCGACAGCCCTCCACTTT,CASSQSPSAATALHF
TRBJ2-5,NA,TRBV27,TRBD2,TGTGCCAGCAGTCCGACTAGCGTGACTCAAGAGACCCAGTACTTC,CASSPTSVTQETQYF
TRBJ2-7,NA,TRBV5-1,TRBD2,TGCGCCAGCAGCTTGCGGACTAGCGGGAGCTACGAGCAGTACTTC,CASSLRTSGSYEQYF
TRBJ2-7,NA,TRBV11-2,TRBD2,TGTGCCAGCAGCTCAACAGATGAGCGGGAGGCCTACGAGCAGTACTTC,CASSSTDEREAYEQYF
TRBJ2-1,NA,TRBV11-2,TRBD1,TGTGCCAGCAGCTTAAGGGGACGACAGGGCCCCTACAATGAGCAGTTCTTC,CASSLRGRQGPYNEQFF